This entry lists 20 T cell receptor beta chains sequenced from one sample in a study of blood T cell repertoires in COVID-19. Only in-frame clones appear in the TCRdb table, and some are missing; sequencing was by immunoSEQ multiplex PCR. The sample comprises some 71,000 clones, roughly 89% of which are singletons, and roughly 2% rests with the top ten. The specimen sequenced was peripheral blood. The receptors here all came from a man aged 25-45 years with acute or convalescent COVID-19.

This sequence joins TRBV6-5 and TRBJ1-3; 9 bases map to TRBD1. CDR1 and CDR2 from the germline V gene are MNHEY and SVGAGI. The CDR3 runs to 15 residues. The V gene end was trimmed by 6 bases and the J gene end by 5 bases; junction bases not matched to a gene: 8. CDR3 bases: TGTGCCAGCAGAGTCGGACAGGGGTATCGAAACACCATATATTTT. Protein sequence: CASRVGQGYRNTIYF.

Note on this clone: Germline and junction disagree at one end, which may indicate a read error. The chain is built from TRBV20-1 and TRBJ1-1; D is possibly TRBD1 (5 bases). Germline V gene lookup returns CDR1 DFQATT and CDR2 SNEGSKA (reference sequence). The CDR3 is made up of 9 amino acids. In DNA form, the CDR3 reads TGCAGTGCTAACGGGACTCCACAATTT. It yields the protein CSANGTPQF.

The rearrangement joins TRBV3-1 (or the pseudogene TRBV3-2) to TRBJ1-2; D unresolved. V gave up 2 bases and J gave up 4 bases, with 11 bases separating them. The CDR3 loop spans 14 amino acids. The germline CDR1 and CDR2 sequences are LGHDT and YNNKEL (reference sequence). In DNA, the CDR3 is TGTGCCAGCAGCCAAAACCAAGGGAGCTATGGCTACACCTTC. Protein: CASSQNQGSYGYTF.

The chain is built from TRBV4-1 and TRBJ1-1; D is uncertain. Germline loops: CDR1 MGHRA, CDR2 YSYEKL. The CDR3 totals 14 residues. The ends were cut back, 0 bases at V and 1 base at J, with 6 bases in the middle. In nucleotides, the CDR3 is TGCGCCAGCAGCCAAGAAAGCCGGAACACTGAAGCTTTCTTT. Translating gives CASSQESRNTEAFF.

The chain has TRBV7-9 and TRBJ1-4; no clear D gene. CDR1 is SEHNR and CDR2 is FQNEAQ in the germline V gene (reference sequence). Trimming removed 2 bases at V and 5 bases at J, with 6 bases between. The CDR3 covers 13 residues. The CDR3 loop is CASSLSTNEKLFF. CDR3 in DNA: TGTGCCAGCAGCTTAAGCACGAATGAAAAACTGTTTTTT.

The chain uses TRBV19 and TRBJ1-5, with 9 bases identical to TRBD1. J lost 7 bases, V lost 9 bases, and 7 bases had no gene match. The CDR3 contains 13 residues. From germline, CDR1 is LNHDA and CDR2 SQIVND (reference sequence). The CDR3 spells CASSDRGKQPQHF. DNA of the CDR3: TGTGCCAGCTCGGACAGGGGAAAACAGCCCCAGCATTTT.

This chain uses TRBV24-1 with TRBJ2-2; D call uncertain. V lost 3 bases, J lost 2 bases, and 3 bases lay in between. The CDR3 length is 13 residues. Germline V gene data show CDR1 as KGHDR and CDR2 as SFDVKD. The CDR3 loop reads CATSDPNTGELFF. CDR3 sequence (DNA): TGTGCCACCAGTGATCCAAACACCGGGGAGCTGTTTTTT.

The CDR3 coding sequence is TGTGCCAGCAGTTATCCTCGAGCGGGGGATTTAGATGAGCAGTTCTTC. Its protein is CASSYPRAGDLDEQFF. The chain is built from TRBV6-6 and TRBJ2-1; 8 bases map to TRBD2. The CDR3 spans 16 residues. The germline V gene encodes CDR1 MNHNY and CDR2 SVGAGI (reference sequence). Trimming at V came to 3 bases and at J to 8 bases, leaving 12 bases not matched to a gene.

V and J are TRBV5-1 and TRBJ2-1; 15 bases match TRBD2. The CDR3 runs to 19 residues. Germline-derived CDR1 and CDR2 are SGHRS and YFSETQ. V was clipped by 4 bases and J by 3 bases; unmatched bases: 11. CDR3 loop: CASSGGLAGGHHLYNEQFF. In DNA, the CDR3 is TGCGCCAGCAGCGGGGGACTAGCGGGGGGCCACCACCTCTACAATGAGCAGTTCTTC.

The rearrangement links TRBV6-5 to TRBJ1-2; no reliable D call. This CDR3 region has 15 residues. Germline CDR1 is MNHEY and CDR2 is SVGAGI. Trimming took off 2 bases at V and 3 bases at J, with 13 bases between the two ends. The DNA for the CDR3 is TGTGCCAGCAGTTACGGTGGTGAGGCCGACTATGGCTACACCTTC. It specifies CASSYGGEADYGYTF.

V and J are TRBV5-1 and TRBJ2-1; TRBD1 agrees at 10 bases. The V gene end was trimmed by 7 bases and the J gene end by 6 bases; junction bases not matched to a gene: 7. The CDR3 length is 14 residues. Germline CDR1 is SGHRS and CDR2 is YFSETQ. The CDR3 region is CASLSGTGANEQFF. The CDR3 DNA sequence: TGCGCCAGCTTATCCGGGACAGGGGCCAATGAGCAGTTCTTC. The full variable domain, completed using reference TRBV5-1 and TRBJ2-1, is KAGVTQTPRYLIKTRGQQVTLSCSPISGHRSVSWYQQTPGQGLQFLFEYFSETQRNKGNFPGRFSGRQFSNSRSEMNVSTLELGDSALYLCASLSGTGANEQFFGPGTRLTVL.

The J gene is TRBJ1-2, the V gene TRBV10-3; a possible D gene is TRBD1 (5 bases). V lost 3 bases and J lost 8, with 16 bases in between. CDR3 size: 14 residues. CDR1 and CDR2 from the germline V gene are ENHRY and SYGVKD. In nucleotides, the CDR3 is TGTGCCATCAGTGAACAGGTCTTAACGACGGGCTACACCTTC. Encoded protein: CAISEQVLTTGYTF.

This clone was seen only a few times. The rearrangement joins TRBV6-5 to TRBJ1-2, with 7 bases identical to TRBD1. Per germline, CDR1 MNHEY and CDR2 SVGAGI. The CDR3 totals 13 residues. V lost 6 bases and J lost 3; bases outside the gene matches: 4. The CDR3: CASRRTGYYGYTF. The CDR3 region has the DNA TGTGCCAGCAGACGGACAGGCTACTATGGCTACACCTTC.

This CDR3 reads CASSTTGNTEAFF. The CDR3 DNA reads as TGCGCCAGCAGCACCACAGGAAACACTGAAGCTTTCTTT. This rearrangement joins TRBV5-1 to TRBJ1-1, with TRBD1 as a possible D gene (5 bases). The V end lost 4 bases, the J end lost 2 bases, and 9 bases lay between the germline ends. CDR3 length: 13 residues. The germline gives CDR1 SGHRS, CDR2 YFSETQ.

Only one count was recorded for this clone. The rearrangement joins TRBV5-1 to TRBJ1-2; 9 nucleotides line up with TRBD1. V shed 4 bases, J shed 7 bases, and the junction held 8 bases outside the gene matches. The CDR3 is 14 residues long. Germline values: CDR1 SGHRS, CDR2 YFSETQ. The CDR3: CASSLDTGQGGYTF. The CDR3 region has the DNA TGCGCCAGCAGCCTCGATACGGGACAGGGTGGCTACACCTTC. Drawing the rest from reference TRBV5-1 and TRBJ1-2, the complete variable domain is KAGVTQTPRYLIKTRGQQVTLSCSPISGHRSVSWYQQTPGQGLQFLFEYFSETQRNKGNFPGRFSGRQFSNSRSEMNVSTLELGDSALYLCASSLDTGQGGYTFGSGTRLTVV.

The chain links TRBV19 to TRBJ2-7; 8 bases line up with TRBD1. Germline trimming cut 1 base from V and 2 bases from J; bases unmatched to any gene: 1. CDR1 is LNHDA, CDR2 SQIVND, per germline (reference sequence). This CDR3 region has 14 residues. CDR3 DNA sequence: TGTGCCAGTAGTATAGGGACAGGGCCCTACGAGCAGTACTTC. Its protein is CASSIGTGPYEQYF.

The chain is built from TRBV30 and TRBJ2-7, with D possibly being TRBD2 (6 bases). CDR3 length equals 15 residues. The germline V gene encodes CDR1 GTSNPN and CDR2 SVGIG (reference sequence). V dropped 2 bases and J dropped 2 bases, with 16 bases sitting between them. CDR3 loop: CAWSRGRDSTYEQYF. The CDR3 DNA sequence: TGTGCCTGGAGTAGAGGGCGGGACTCAACCTACGAGCAGTACTTC.

This clone was seen only a few times. The V and J genes are TRBV5-6 and TRBJ1-2; D perhaps matches TRBD1 (5 bases). This CDR3 region has 13 residues. Germline values: CDR1 SGHDT, CDR2 YYEEEE. V was pared by 4 bases and J by 0 bases, with 7 bases between. The CDR3 spells CASSDRSNYGYTF. For the CDR3, the DNA is TGTGCCAGCAGCGACAGATCTAACTATGGCTACACCTTC. Variable domain in full (rest from reference TRBV5-6 and TRBJ1-2): DAGVTQSPTHLIKTRGQQVTLRCSPKSGHDTVSWYQQALGQGPQFIFQYYEEEERQRGNFPDRFSGHQFPNYSSELNVNALLLGDSALYLCASSDRSNYGYTFGSGTRLTVV.

The chain employs TRBV4-2 and TRBJ2-1, with 8 bases aligning to TRBD2. Germline V gene data show CDR1 as LGHNA and CDR2 as YNFKEQ. The CDR3 is 18 amino acids. The V and J ends lost 0 bases and 9 bases, in that order; junction bases with no gene match: 16. CDR3 coding DNA: TGTGCCAGCAGCCAAGAGGAGGCGGCTAGCGGGTTTTCCCCTGAGCAGTTCTTC. This gives the protein CASSQEEAASGFSPEQFF.

The sample holds one count of this clone. V and J are TRBV9 and TRBJ2-5; TRBD2 aligns across 11 bases. Losses at the gene ends were 0 bases for V and 4 bases for J; bases not matched to a gene: 5. The length of the CDR3 is 16 residues. CDR1 is SGDLS, CDR2 YYNGEE, per germline. This CDR3 is CASSVGILAGAETQYF. CDR3 bases: TGTGCCAGCAGCGTAGGAATACTAGCGGGGGCAGAGACCCAGTACTTC.